The present T cell receptor (beta chain) was sequenced within a study of blood T cell dynamics during melanoma immunotherapy. On the study more broadly: Metastatic melanoma patients received first-line pembrolizumab or nivolumab plus ipilimumab.

This CDR3 spans 13 amino acids. CDR1 SGHTA and CDR2 FQGTGA come from the germline V gene. Trimming took 5 bases from V and 4 from J, leaving 9 bases between them. Time point in this sample: pre-treatment baseline. Samples come from before therapy and from week 3 after the first blockade cycle. Every bulk PBMC sample received the same 350 ng of DNA. Produced via immunoSEQ multiplex PCR; TCRdb's table is partial and in-frame only. This table has more than 10,000 clones, 80% to 90% appearing once. Judged by abundance, this clone is medium-sized. The sample here was blood, taken from a patient treated with checkpoint blockade. This receptor was taken from a human donor with melanoma. The rearrangement joins TRBV7-3 to TRBJ1-3; D is unresolved. The CDR3 DNA reads as TGTGCCAGCAGCGACGGTGGGGGAAACACCATATATTTT. As protein: CASSDGGGNTIYF.